This note documents a single T cell receptor (beta chain) sequence. The CDR3 has 15 residues. With 4 bases clipped from V and 9 bases from J, the junction kept 13 bases outside the gene matches. CDR1 is SEHNR, CDR2 FQNEAQ, per germline (reference sequence). Clones were read by immunoSEQ multiplex PCR, and TCRdb kept only the in-frame ones, dropping some. The table shows tens of thousands of clones, with roughly nine tenths occurring only once. The sample belongs to a study of technical replicates of blood from a few donors. This sequence was found in a human donor in good health. V usage is TRBV7-9 and J usage is TRBJ2-7, with 9 positions matching TRBD2. Sequencing used T cells isolated from PBMCs. CDR3 bases: TGTGCCAGCAGCTCCGAGCGGGGGGCGCACTTATGGCAGTACTTC. Its protein is CASSSERGAHLWQYF.